Each of the 21 T cell receptor beta chains below was sequenced from the same sample in a study of T cells in localized non-small cell lung cancer. Sequenced by immunoSEQ multiplex PCR; TCRdb stores in-frame clones only, minus some. The profile shows over 25,000 clones, approximately 90% of them singletons. The input for sequencing was peripheral blood, taken before any cancer treatment. These receptors all stem from a male donor at least 60 years old with stage I lung adenocarcinoma.

The chain is built from TRBV1 and TRBJ1-1. TRBV1 is deemed a pseudogene. The CDR3 has 19 residues. The DNA for the CDR3 is TGCACCAGCAGCCATGAGAACCCCGTGGGTGGGACGGGGAACACTGAAGCTTTCTTT. This gives the protein CTSSHENPVGGTGNTEAFF.

This chain connects TRBV30 to TRBJ1-2; possible D gene TRBD1, 5 bases. Germline CDR1 GTSNPN, CDR2 SVGIG (reference sequence). V lost 1 base, J lost 3 bases, and 9 bases lay in between. The CDR3 extends over 13 amino acids. The CDR3 reads CAWSAQDYYGYTF. The CDR3 nucleotides are TGTGCCTGGAGTGCACAGGACTACTATGGCTACACCTTC.

The rearrangement links TRBV4-2 to TRBJ2-1; D call uncertain. Between the trimmed V and J ends, which lost 0 bases and 5 bases, there was a span of 11 bases. The CDR3 runs 15 residues. The germline V gene encodes CDR1 LGHNA and CDR2 YNFKEQ. This CDR3 reads CASSQELRSDNEQFF. The DNA of the CDR3 is TGTGCCAGCAGCCAAGAGCTTAGGTCGGACAATGAGCAGTTCTTC.

Only one count was recorded for this clone. The chain joins TRBV6-6 to TRBJ1-1; D gene uncertain. The CDR3 contains 12 residues. CDR1 is MNHNY and CDR2 is SVGAGI in the germline V gene (reference sequence). Trimming cost V 0 bases and J 5 bases, with 4 bases left between them. The CDR3 coding sequence is TGTGCCAGCAGTTACTCGGAAACTGAAGCTTTCTTT. Translated: CASSYSETEAFF.

The rearrangement links TRBV27 to TRBJ2-1, with 7 bases aligning to TRBD1. The V and J ends lost 6 bases and 3 bases, in that order; junction bases with no gene match: 2. Per germline, CDR1 MNHEY and CDR2 SMNVEV (reference sequence). This CDR3 region has 13 residues. The CDR3 nucleotides are TGTGCCAGCAGACGGGACAGCTACAATGAGCAGTTCTTC. Its protein product is CASRRDSYNEQFF.

V gene TRBV10-3 combines with J gene TRBJ1-3; tentatively, D is TRBD1 (5 bases). The ends were cut back, 6 bases at V and 0 bases at J, with 9 bases in the middle. This CDR3 comprises 14 residues. Germline V gene sequence: CDR1 ENHRY, CDR2 SYGVKD. The CDR3 here is CAIRTDGSGNTIYF. In DNA form, the CDR3 reads TGTGCCATCAGGACAGACGGCTCTGGAAACACCATATATTTT.

The chain combines TRBV18 with TRBJ2-1, with D unresolved. Germline loops: CDR1 KGHSH, CDR2 LQKENI. The length of the CDR3 is 14 residues. Trimming stripped 3 bases from V and 5 bases from J, with 11 bases between. The CDR3 region has the DNA TGTGCCAGCTCACCCCGGCACGGAAACAATGAGCAGTTCTTC. Translating gives CASSPRHGNNEQFF.

V gene TRBV4-2 combines with J gene TRBJ2-3; D tentatively reads TRBD1 or TRBD2 (6 bases each). Between the trimmed V and J ends, which lost 0 bases and 5 bases, there was a span of 15 bases. Germline CDR1 and CDR2: LGHNA and YNFKEQ. The CDR3 covers 16 residues. The CDR3 here is CASSQDRGAQGDTQYF. The CDR3 bases are TGTGCCAGCAGCCAAGATAGGGGGGCCCAGGGAGATACGCAGTATTTT.

This chain links TRBV7-2 with TRBJ1-5, with unresolved D. CDR1 is SGHTA, CDR2 FQGNSA, per germline. This CDR3 is built from 12 residues. V was clipped by 2 bases and J by 6 bases, with 5 bases between them. The CDR3 DNA sequence: TGTGCCAGCAGCTTAAAGGGTCAGCCCCAGCATTTT. Its protein is CASSLKGQPQHF.

This rearrangement joins TRBV14 to TRBJ1-3; D unclear. The CDR3 contains 12 residues. Trimming shortened V by 8 bases and J by 7 bases, and 12 bases separated the two germline ends. From germline, CDR1 is SGHDN and CDR2 FVKESK. The CDR3 region has the DNA TGTGCCAGCCTCCCCCTGGGGAACACCATATATTTT. This codes for CASLPLGNTIYF.

V usage is TRBV5-1 and J usage is TRBJ1-1; D is ambiguous. Germline V gene sequence: CDR1 SGHRS, CDR2 YFSETQ. This CDR3 spans 15 amino acids. Between the trimmed V and J ends, which lost 1 base and 6 bases, there was a span of 16 bases. CDR3 residues: CASSLNGHSSSEAFF. CDR3 DNA sequence: TGCGCCAGCAGCTTGAATGGGCACTCGAGCTCTGAAGCTTTCTTT.

V and J are TRBV2 and TRBJ2-5; D not resolved. V was shortened by 4 bases and J by 2 bases, with 11 bases between the two germline ends. This CDR3 is built from 14 residues. The germline V gene has CDR1 SNHLY and CDR2 FYNNEI. CDR3 in DNA: TGTGCCAGCAGTGTTAACGGATTACAAGAGACCCAGTACTTC. This sequence encodes CASSVNGLQETQYF.

The gene calls are TRBV30 and TRBJ2-7, with D maybe TRBD2 (6 bases). CDR1 is GTSNPN and CDR2 is SVGIG in the germline V gene (reference sequence). V lost 2 bases and J 5 bases, leaving 10 bases between the germline ends. The CDR3 contains 12 residues. The CDR3 loop reads CAWSRTTDEQYF. In DNA form, the CDR3 reads TGTGCCTGGAGTAGGACTACGGACGAGCAGTACTTC.

V and J are TRBV30 and TRBJ2-3, with D possibly being TRBD2 (5 bases). Trimming removed 2 bases from V and 2 bases from J, with 11 bases in between. Germline CDR1 and CDR2: GTSNPN and SVGIG (reference sequence). There are 14 residues in the CDR3. CDR3 nucleotides: TGTGCCTGGAGTAGGGAGCCTCTCACAGATACGCAGTATTTT. Translated: CAWSREPLTDTQYF. Full variable domain (remainder filled in from reference TRBV30 and TRBJ2-3): SQTIHQWPATLVQPVGSPLSLECTVEGTSNPNLYWYRQAAGRGLQLLFYSVGIGQISSEVPQNLSASRPQDRQFILSSKKLLLSDSGFYLCAWSREPLTDTQYFGPGTRLTVL.

The chain recombines TRBV5-6 with TRBJ2-7; 7 bases are a match to TRBD1. The V gene end was trimmed by 3 bases and the J gene end by 3 bases; junction bases not matched to a gene: 6. CDR3 length: 14 residues. Per germline, CDR1 SGHDT and CDR2 YYEEEE. CDR3 amino acids: CASSYTGTVYEQYF. In DNA form, the CDR3 reads TGTGCCAGCAGCTATACCGGGACAGTCTACGAGCAGTACTTC. The whole variable domain, filled in from reference TRBV5-6 and TRBJ2-7, reads DAGVTQSPTHLIKTRGQQVTLRCSPKSGHDTVSWYQQALGQGPQFIFQYYEEEERQRGNFPDRFSGHQFPNYSSELNVNALLLGDSALYLCASSYTGTVYEQYFGPGTRLTVT.

The rearrangement joins TRBV12-2 to TRBJ1-3. TRBV12-2 is designated a pseudogene. The CDR3 length is 16 residues. DNA for the CDR3: TGTGCAAGTCGCTACTGTGGGTTTAACTCTGGAAACACCATATATTTT. This translates into CASRYCGFNSGNTIYF.

This clone has just one count. The chain is built from TRBV9 and TRBJ2-5; D is uncertain. Germline CDR1 reads SGDLS; CDR2 reads YYNGEE. V dropped 3 bases and J dropped 1 base, with 4 bases sitting between them. The CDR3 length is 12 residues. The CDR3 nucleotides are TGTGCCAGCAGCGACAGCCAAGAGACCCAGTACTTC. Protein sequence: CASSDSQETQYF.

The table lists this clone with a count of one. This sequence joins TRBV28 and TRBJ2-1; D may correspond to TRBD1 or TRBD2 (5 bases each). The CDR3 totals 13 residues. V gave up 4 bases and J gave up 6 bases, with 10 bases separating them. Per the germline V gene, CDR1 is MDHEN and CDR2 is SYDVKM. CDR3 in DNA: TGTGCCAGCAGTTACGGGACCGCCAATGAGCAGTTCTTC. It translates to CASSYGTANEQFF.

This chain uses TRBV9 with TRBJ2-5; a weak D match, TRBD1 (5 bases). Germline V gene lookup returns CDR1 SGDLS and CDR2 YYNGEE. Deletions cut 0 bases from V and 3 bases from J, with 9 bases between. This CDR3 has 14 residues. CDR3 amino acids: CASSVVGREETQYF. Written as DNA, the CDR3 is TGTGCCAGCAGCGTAGTTGGCAGGGAAGAGACCCAGTACTTC.

V usage is TRBV7-3 and J usage is TRBJ1-6; weak D call: TRBD1 (5 bases). The CDR3 spans 14 residues. Trimming left V 3 bases short and J 7 bases short, with 10 bases between. Germline V CDR1 and CDR2: SGHTA, FQGTGA. As DNA, the CDR3 is TGTGCCAGCAGCTTGTTGGGACGGAATTCACCCCTCCACTTT. Translated: CASSLLGRNSPLHF.

This clone was counted only a few times. The gene calls are TRBV7-9 and TRBJ1-1, with no clear D. This CDR3 contains 13 residues. The V and J ends lost 5 bases and 0 bases respectively, with 7 bases between them. Germline lookup yields CDR1 SEHNR and CDR2 FQNEAQ (reference sequence). The CDR3 spells CASSTNLNTEAFF. CDR3 in DNA: TGTGCCAGCAGCACCAACTTGAACACTGAAGCTTTCTTT.